Below, 7 T cell receptor beta chains from the same sample are listed, as sequenced in a study of identical twins. A single record per CDR3 protein comes from TCRdb applying MiXCR to the 5' RACE reads. The table shows around 280,000 distinct CDR3 sequences, with under 9.5% occurring only once. In addition, the sample was reused for a study of yellow fever vaccine responses in identical twins.

Material for sequencing was memory (CD45RO+) T cells sorted from blood. These receptors came from a woman aged 18-29 years in good health.

The chain recombines TRBV24-1 with TRBJ1-5, with D hard to call. V shed 4 bases and J shed 6 bases, with 6 bases lying between them. Looked up from germline, CDR1 is KGHDR and CDR2 is SFDVKD. The CDR3 has 12 residues. The CDR3 region has the DNA TGTGCCACCAGTGAGGGAGCTCAGCCCCAGCATTTT. Amino acids: CATSEGAQPQHF.

The sample holds many counts of this clonotype. The chain links TRBV5-1 to TRBJ1-3; D gene ambiguous. The V end was cut by 4 bases, the J end by 3 bases, with 8 bases between. The CDR3 contains 13 residues. Germline CDR1 SGHRS, CDR2 YFSETQ. The DNA for the CDR3 is TGCGCCAGCAGCAGGACCCTTGGAAACACCATATATTTT. Translated, it gives CASSRTLGNTIYF.

At least ten counts were recorded for this clonotype. The chain carries TRBV28 and TRBJ1-2, with 7 bases identical to TRBD1. The CDR3 sequence is 13 residues long. CDR1 and CDR2 from the germline V gene are MDHEN and SYDVKM. The V and J ends lost 6 bases and 4 bases, in that order; junction bases with no gene match: 5. The CDR3 sequence is CASRQGKFYGYTF. The CDR3 DNA follows: TGTGCCAGCAGACAGGGGAAATTCTATGGCTACACCTTC.

This clonotype was counted only a few times. In DNA, the CDR3 is TGTGCCAGCAGCCAAGACTCTGGAAACACCATATATTTT. Translated, it gives CASSQDSGNTIYF. This chain connects TRBV3-1 to TRBJ1-3; no reliable D call. Germline V lookup: CDR1 LGHDT, CDR2 YNNKEL (reference sequence). Trimming stripped 0 bases from V and 0 bases from J, with 0 bases between. This CDR3 has 13 residues.

This clonotype was detected a few times. The chain has TRBV3-1 and TRBJ2-6, with D uncertain. The CDR3 contains 19 residues. Trimming pared 1 base from V and 0 bases from J, leaving 16 bases between. The V gene's germline CDR1 is LGHDT and CDR2 YNNKEL (reference sequence). CDR3 protein: CASSQAPLFRRSGANVLTF. The DNA of the CDR3 is TGTGCCAGCAGCCAAGCCCCATTGTTCAGGCGCTCTGGGGCCAACGTCCTGACTTTC.

J is TRBJ2-7 and V is TRBV2, with a weak D call TRBD2 (6 bases). V lost 3 bases and J 0 bases, leaving 21 bases between the germline ends. The CDR3 has 18 residues. Germline loops: CDR1 SNHLY, CDR2 FYNNEI. The CDR3 DNA reads TGTGCCAGCAGTGATTTACCGGGAGTTCCTCGGGCCTCCTACGAGCAGTACTTC. It is translated as CASSDLPGVPRASYEQYF.

There are many counts of this clonotype. The chain has TRBV25-1 and TRBJ1-2, with D possibly matching TRBD1 (6 bases). Trimming removed 10 bases at V and 0 bases at J, with 12 bases between. Germline CDR1 is MGHDK and CDR2 is SYGVNS. This CDR3 has 13 amino acids. CDR3 nucleotides: TGTGCCATCAACAGGGTAGCTAACTATGGCTACACCTTC. As protein: CAINRVANYGYTF.